The 2 T cell receptor beta chains listed next were all sequenced from one sample in a study of vaccination effects on CD4 cells after COVID-19. Using immunoSEQ multiplex PCR, the repertoire was profiled, and TCRdb retains in-frame clones only, with some absent. The sample lists 50,000 to 75,000 clones; about three quarters were seen once. Their specific antigens are unknown. The culture ran for around 10 days before CD4+ T cells were isolated. The specimen was CD4+ T cells from PBMCs cultured without peptide, collected before COVID-19 vaccination. The source is a human donor who received a COVID-19 vaccine.

The rearrangement joins TRBV6-5 to TRBJ2-1; 8 nucleotides match TRBD1. From germline, CDR1 is MNHEY and CDR2 SVGAGI. With 4 bases clipped from V and 16 bases from J, the junction kept 6 bases outside the gene matches. The CDR3 sequence is 11 residues long. This chain's CDR3 is CASSSTGESFF. DNA for the CDR3: TGTGCCAGCAGTTCGACAGGGGAATCCTTCTTC.

The gene calls are TRBV2 and TRBJ1-6; 7 bases line up with TRBD1. Trimming cost V 6 bases and J 8 bases; bases outside gene matches: 4. This CDR3 has 13 residues. Germline values: CDR1 SNHLY, CDR2 FYNNEI. CDR3 sequence reads: CASRRDSDSPLHF. Written as DNA, the CDR3 is TGTGCCAGCAGAAGGGACAGCGATTCACCCCTCCACTTT. The full variable domain, rest sourced from reference TRBV2 and TRBJ1-6, is EPEVTQTPSHQVTQMGQEVILRCVPISNHLYFYWYRQILGQKVEFLVSFYNNEISEKSEIFDDQFSVERPDGSNFTLKIRSTKLEDSAMYFCASRRDSDSPLHFGNGTRLTVT.